The rows below give T cell receptor beta chains drawn from one sample of a study of blood T cell repertoires in COVID-19. Profiled with immunoSEQ multiplex PCR; TCRdb holds only in-frame clones, not every one. Among around 130,000 clones listed, approximately 80% were seen once. What was sequenced was peripheral blood. These receptors were collected from a woman aged 55-69 years with acute or convalescent COVID-19. Both conserved end residues are part of each CDR3. D genes are given only for firm matches. The size entry is marked missing in some rows and otherwise reads once, few, many or a size class.

J,D,V,size,DNA,CDR3
TRBJ1-5,TRBD1,TRBV19,.,TGTGCCAGTAGTTCCACGACAGGGAATCAGCCCCAGCATTTT,CASSSTTGNQPQHF
TRBJ1-5,.,TRBV7-2,.,TGTGCCAGCAGCCGCGAAGTCCGATCGGGCAATCAGCCCCAGCATTTT,CASSREVRSGNQPQHF
TRBJ1-1,TRBD1,TRBV6-5,.,TGTGCCGTCCAACAGGGGGAATTCGCTGAAGCTTTCTTT,CAVQQGEFAEAFF
TRBJ1-4,.,TRBV4-1,.,TGCGCCAGCAGCCAACATGGGACATCTAATGAAAAACTGTTTTTT,CASSQHGTSNEKLFF
TRBJ2-1,TRBD2,TRBV19,.,TGTGCCAGTAGTACGGCTGGCGGGGGGAACAGGAATGAGCAGTTCTTC,CASSTAGGGNRNEQFF
TRBJ2-5,.,TRBV5-1,.,TGCGCCAGCAGCTACGCTCAGGGGCGCGGTTTAGGGACCCAGTACTTC,CASSYAQGRGLGTQYF
TRBJ1-2,.,TRBV4-1,.,TGCGCCAGCAGCCAAGGAACAGGCTCCGATGGCTACACCTTC,CASSQGTGSDGYTF
TRBJ1-5,.,TRBV6-5,.,TGTGCCAGCAGTAAAAGAGGCAATCAGCCCCAGCATTTT,CASSKRGNQPQHF
TRBJ1-1,.,TRBV11-2,.,TGTGCCAGCAGCTCCAACAGGGTAACCGGCACTGAAGCTTTCTTT,CASSSNRVTGTEAFF
TRBJ1-4,TRBD1,TRBV5-6,.,TGTGCCAGCAGCCCGACAGGGCGGGAGGCTAATGAAAAACTGTTTTTT,CASSPTGREANEKLFF
TRBJ1-5,.,TRBV2,.,TGTGCCAGTACAGTTTCCCTCCCGCAGCCCCAGCATTTT,CASTVSLPQPQHF
TRBJ1-3,.,TRBV7-9,once,TGTGCCAGCAGCTCAGGAAACACCATATATTTT,CASSSGNTIYF
TRBJ1-2,TRBD1,TRBV27,.,TGTGCCAGCAGTTGGGGGGGACAGGGCTTAGGGTATGGCTACACCTTC,CASSWGGQGLGYGYTF
TRBJ2-5,TRBD1,TRBV24-1,.,TGTGCCACCAGTGATCCAGGGACAGGGGCGGTGGAGACCCAGTACTTC,CATSDPGTGAVETQYF
TRBJ1-3,.,TRBV27,medium-sized,TGTGCCAGCAGACCCGGGACAAACCCACGAAACACCATATATTTT,CASRPGTNPRNTIYF
TRBJ2-2,.,TRBV10-3,.,TGTGCCATCGGGGTAGCGGAAAACACCGGGGAGCTGTTTTTT,CAIGVAENTGELFF